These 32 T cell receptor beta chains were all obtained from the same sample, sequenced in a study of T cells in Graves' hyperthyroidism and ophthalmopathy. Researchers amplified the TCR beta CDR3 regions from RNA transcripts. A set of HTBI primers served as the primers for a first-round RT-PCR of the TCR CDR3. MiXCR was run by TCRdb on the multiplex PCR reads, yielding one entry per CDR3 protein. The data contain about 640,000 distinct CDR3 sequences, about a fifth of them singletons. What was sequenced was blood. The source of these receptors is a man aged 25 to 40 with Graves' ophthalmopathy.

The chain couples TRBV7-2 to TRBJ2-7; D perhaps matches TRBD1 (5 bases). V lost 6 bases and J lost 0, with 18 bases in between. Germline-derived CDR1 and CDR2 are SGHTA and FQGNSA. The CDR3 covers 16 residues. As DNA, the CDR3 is TGTGCCAGCAGTCGCAACGGCCAGGGATACTCCTACGAGCAGTACTTC. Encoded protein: CASSRNGQGYSYEQYF.

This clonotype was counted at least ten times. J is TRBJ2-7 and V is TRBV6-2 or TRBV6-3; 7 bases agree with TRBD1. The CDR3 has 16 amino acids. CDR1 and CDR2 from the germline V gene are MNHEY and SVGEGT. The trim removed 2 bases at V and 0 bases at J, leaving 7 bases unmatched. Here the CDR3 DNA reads TGTGCCAGCAGTTACATCGCGGACAGGAACTCCTACGAGCAGTACTTC. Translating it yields CASSYIADRNSYEQYF.

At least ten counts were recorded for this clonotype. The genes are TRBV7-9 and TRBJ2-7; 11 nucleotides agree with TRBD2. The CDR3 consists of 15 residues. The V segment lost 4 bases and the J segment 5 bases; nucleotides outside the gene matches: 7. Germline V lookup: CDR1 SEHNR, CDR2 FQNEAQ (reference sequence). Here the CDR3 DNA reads TGTGCCAGCAGCTCCTCTAGCGGGAGGTTCAACGAGCAGTACTTC. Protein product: CASSSSSGRFNEQYF.

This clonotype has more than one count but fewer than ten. The CDR3 DNA is TGCGCCAGCAGCTGGCAGGGAACAGAGACCCAGTACTTC. It encodes CASSWQGTETQYF. The chain links TRBV10-2 to TRBJ2-5; D is possibly TRBD1 (5 bases). V lost 6 bases to trimming and J lost 4 bases, with 12 bases between them. This CDR3 region has 13 residues. The germline V gene has CDR1 WSHSY and CDR2 SAAADI.

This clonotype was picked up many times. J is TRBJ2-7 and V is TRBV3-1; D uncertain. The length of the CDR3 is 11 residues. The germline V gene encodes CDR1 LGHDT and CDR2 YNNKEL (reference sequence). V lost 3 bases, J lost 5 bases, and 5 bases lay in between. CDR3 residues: CASSQGNEQYF. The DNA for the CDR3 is TGTGCCAGCAGCCAGGGCAACGAGCAGTACTTC.

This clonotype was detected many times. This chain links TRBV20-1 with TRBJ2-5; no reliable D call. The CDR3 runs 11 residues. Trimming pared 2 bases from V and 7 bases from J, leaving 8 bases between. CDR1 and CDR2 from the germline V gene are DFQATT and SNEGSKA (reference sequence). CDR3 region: CSARTQVTQYF. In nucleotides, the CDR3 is TGCAGTGCTAGAACTCAGGTGACCCAGTACTTC.

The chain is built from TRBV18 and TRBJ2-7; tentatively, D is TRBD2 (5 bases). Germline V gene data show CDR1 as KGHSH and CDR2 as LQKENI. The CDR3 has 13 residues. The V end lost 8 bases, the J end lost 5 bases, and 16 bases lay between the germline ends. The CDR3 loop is CASRPSGWDEQYF. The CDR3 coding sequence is TGTGCCAGCAGACCGTCGGGATGGGACGAGCAGTACTTC.

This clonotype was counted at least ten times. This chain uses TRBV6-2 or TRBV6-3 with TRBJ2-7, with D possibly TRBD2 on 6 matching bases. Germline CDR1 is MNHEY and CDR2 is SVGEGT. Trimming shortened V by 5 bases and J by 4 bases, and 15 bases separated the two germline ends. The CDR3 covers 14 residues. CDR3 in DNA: TGTGCCAGCAGTGGGAGGACAACGATTTACGAGCAGTACTTC. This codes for CASSGRTTIYEQYF.

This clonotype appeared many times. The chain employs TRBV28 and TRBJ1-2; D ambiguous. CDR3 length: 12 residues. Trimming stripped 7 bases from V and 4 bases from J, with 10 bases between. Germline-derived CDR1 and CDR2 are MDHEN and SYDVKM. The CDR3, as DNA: TGTGCCAGCAAACCGAACGGCTATGGCTACACCTTC. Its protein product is CASKPNGYGYTF.

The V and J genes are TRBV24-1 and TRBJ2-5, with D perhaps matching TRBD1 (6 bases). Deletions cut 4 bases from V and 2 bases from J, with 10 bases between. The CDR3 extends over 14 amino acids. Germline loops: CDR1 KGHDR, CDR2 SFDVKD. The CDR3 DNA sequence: TGTGCCACCAGTGAACGGGACAATCAAGAGACCCAGTACTTC. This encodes CATSERDNQETQYF.

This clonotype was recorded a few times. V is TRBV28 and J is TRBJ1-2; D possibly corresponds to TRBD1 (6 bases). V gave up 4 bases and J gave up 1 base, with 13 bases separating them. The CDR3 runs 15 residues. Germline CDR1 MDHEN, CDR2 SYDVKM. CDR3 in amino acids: CASSYRTDNNYGYTF. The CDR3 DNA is TGTGCCAGCAGTTACCGGACAGATAATAACTATGGCTACACCTTC.

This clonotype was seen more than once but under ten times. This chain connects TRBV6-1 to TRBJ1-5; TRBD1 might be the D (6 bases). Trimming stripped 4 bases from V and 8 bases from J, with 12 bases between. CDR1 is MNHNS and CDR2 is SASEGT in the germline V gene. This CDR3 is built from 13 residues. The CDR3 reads CASSAGVLEPQHF. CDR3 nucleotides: TGTGCCAGCAGTGCAGGGGTTTTGGAGCCCCAGCATTTT.

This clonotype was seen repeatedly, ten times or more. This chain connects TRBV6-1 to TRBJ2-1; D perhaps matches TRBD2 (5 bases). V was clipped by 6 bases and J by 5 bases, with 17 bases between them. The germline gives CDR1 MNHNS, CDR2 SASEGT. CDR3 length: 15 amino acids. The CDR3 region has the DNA TGTGCCAGCAGAACGGACGCAGCGCGGGACAATGAGCAGTTCTTC. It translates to CASRTDAARDNEQFF.

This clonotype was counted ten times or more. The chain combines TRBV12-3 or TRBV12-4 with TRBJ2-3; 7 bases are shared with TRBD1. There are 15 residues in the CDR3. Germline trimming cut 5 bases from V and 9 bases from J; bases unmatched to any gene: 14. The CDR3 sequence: CASSPRTGGTATQYF. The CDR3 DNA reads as TGTGCCAGCAGTCCTAGGACAGGAGGCACAGCCACGCAGTATTTT.

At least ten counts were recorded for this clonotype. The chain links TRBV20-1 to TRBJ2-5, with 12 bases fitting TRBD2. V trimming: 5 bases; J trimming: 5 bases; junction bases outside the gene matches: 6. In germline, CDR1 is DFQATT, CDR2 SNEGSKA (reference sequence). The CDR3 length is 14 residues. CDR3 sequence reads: CSAPITSGRETQYF. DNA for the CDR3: TGCAGTGCTCCTATCACTAGCGGGAGGGAGACCCAGTACTTC.

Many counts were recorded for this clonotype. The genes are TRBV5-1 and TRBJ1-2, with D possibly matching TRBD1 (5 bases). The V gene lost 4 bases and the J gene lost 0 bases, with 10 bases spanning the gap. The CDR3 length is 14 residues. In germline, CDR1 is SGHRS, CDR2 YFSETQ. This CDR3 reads CASSPGQANYGYTF. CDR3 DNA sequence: TGCGCCAGCAGCCCCGGACAAGCTAACTATGGCTACACCTTC.

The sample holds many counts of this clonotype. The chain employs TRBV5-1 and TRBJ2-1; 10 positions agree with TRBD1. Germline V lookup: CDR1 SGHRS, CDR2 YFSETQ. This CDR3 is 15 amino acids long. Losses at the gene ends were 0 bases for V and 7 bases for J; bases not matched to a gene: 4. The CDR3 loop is CASSLAPGQGNEQFF. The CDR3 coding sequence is TGCGCCAGCAGCTTGGCCCCGGGACAGGGGAATGAGCAGTTCTTC.

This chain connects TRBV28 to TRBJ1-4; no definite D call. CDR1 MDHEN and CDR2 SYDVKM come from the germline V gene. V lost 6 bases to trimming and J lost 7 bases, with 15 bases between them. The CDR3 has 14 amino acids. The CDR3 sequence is CASSFDSGSEKLFF. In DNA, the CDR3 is TGTGCCAGCAGCTTCGACTCGGGGAGTGAAAAACTGTTTTTT.

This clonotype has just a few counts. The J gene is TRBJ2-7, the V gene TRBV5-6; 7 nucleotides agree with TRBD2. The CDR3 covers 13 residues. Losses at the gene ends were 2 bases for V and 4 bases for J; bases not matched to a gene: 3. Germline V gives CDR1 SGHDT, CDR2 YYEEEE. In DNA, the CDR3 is TGTGCCAGCAGCTTTCTCGGGGGGTACGAGCAGTACTTC. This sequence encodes CASSFLGGYEQYF.

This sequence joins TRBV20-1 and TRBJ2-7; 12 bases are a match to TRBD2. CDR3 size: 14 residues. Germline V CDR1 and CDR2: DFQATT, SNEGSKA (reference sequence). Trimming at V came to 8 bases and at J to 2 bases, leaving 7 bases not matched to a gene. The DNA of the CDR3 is TGCAGTATTAGGACTAGCGGGAACCCCTACGAGCAGTACTTC. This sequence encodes CSIRTSGNPYEQYF.

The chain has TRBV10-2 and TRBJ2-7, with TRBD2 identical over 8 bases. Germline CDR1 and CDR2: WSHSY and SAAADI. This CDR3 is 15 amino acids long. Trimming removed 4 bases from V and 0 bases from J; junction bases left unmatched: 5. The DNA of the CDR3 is TGCGCCAGCAGTGGGTCTAGCGGGCGCTCCTACGAGCAGTACTTC. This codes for CASSGSSGRSYEQYF.

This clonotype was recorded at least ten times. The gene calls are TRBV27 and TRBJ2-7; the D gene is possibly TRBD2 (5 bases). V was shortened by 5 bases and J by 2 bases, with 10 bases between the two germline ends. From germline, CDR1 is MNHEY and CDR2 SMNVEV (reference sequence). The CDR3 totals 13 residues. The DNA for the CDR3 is TGTGCCAGCAGTCCCGGGGTACCCTACGAGCAGTACTTC. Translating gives CASSPGVPYEQYF.

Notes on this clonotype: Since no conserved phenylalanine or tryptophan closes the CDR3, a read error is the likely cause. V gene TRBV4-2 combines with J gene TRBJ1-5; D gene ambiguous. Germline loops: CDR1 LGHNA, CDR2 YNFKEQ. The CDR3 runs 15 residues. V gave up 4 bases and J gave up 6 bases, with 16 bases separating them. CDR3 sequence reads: CASSPTPGSGQPQHL. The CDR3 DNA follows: TGTGCCAGCAGCCCGACCCCCGGGTCCGGTCAGCCCCAGCATTTA.

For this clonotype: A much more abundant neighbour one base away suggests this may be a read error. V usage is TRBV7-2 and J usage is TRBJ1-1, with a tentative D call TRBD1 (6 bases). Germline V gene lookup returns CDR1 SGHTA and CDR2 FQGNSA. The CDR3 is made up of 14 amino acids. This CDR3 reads CVSSREQGATEAFF. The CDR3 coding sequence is TGTGTCAGCAGCCGCGAACAGGGAGCCACTGAAGCTTTCTTT.

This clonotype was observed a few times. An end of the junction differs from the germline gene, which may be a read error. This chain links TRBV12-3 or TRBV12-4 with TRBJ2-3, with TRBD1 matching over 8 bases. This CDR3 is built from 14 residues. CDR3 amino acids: CASSFAGGTDTQYF. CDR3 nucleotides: TGTGCCAGCAGTTTCGCAGGGGGCACCGATACGCAGTATTTT.

CDR3 loop: CATSDFRTDEQYF. The CDR3 DNA reads as TGTGCCACCAGTGATTTTCGGACAGACGAGCAGTACTTC. The chain is built from TRBV24-1 and TRBJ2-7; weak D call: TRBD1 (6 bases). The CDR3 covers 13 residues. The V gene's germline CDR1 is KGHDR and CDR2 SFDVKD. V was clipped by 1 base and J by 5 bases, with 8 bases between them.

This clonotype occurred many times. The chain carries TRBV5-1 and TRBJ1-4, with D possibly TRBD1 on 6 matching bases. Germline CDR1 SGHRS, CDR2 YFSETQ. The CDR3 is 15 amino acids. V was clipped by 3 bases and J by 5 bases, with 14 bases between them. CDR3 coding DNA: TGCGCCAGCAGCTCGACAGGAGCCTCAAATGAAAAACTGTTTTTT. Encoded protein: CASSSTGASNEKLFF.

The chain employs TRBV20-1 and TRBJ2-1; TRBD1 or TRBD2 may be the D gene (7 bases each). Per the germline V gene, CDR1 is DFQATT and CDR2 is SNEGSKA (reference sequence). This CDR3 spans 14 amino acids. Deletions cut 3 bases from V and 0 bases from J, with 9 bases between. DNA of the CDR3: TGCAGTGCTAGCAGGGGGGGCTCCTACAATGAGCAGTTCTTC. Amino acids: CSASRGGSYNEQFF.

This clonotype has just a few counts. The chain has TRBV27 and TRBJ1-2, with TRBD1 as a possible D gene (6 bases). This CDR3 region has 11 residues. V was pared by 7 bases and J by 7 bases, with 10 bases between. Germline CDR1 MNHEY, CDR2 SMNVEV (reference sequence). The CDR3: CASKTGSGYTF. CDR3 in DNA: TGTGCCAGCAAGACAGGCTCTGGCTACACCTTC.

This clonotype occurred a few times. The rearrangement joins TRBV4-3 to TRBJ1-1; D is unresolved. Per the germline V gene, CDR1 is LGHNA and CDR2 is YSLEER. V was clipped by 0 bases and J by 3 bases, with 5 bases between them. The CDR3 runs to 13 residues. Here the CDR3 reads CASSQDQHTEAFF. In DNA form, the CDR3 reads TGCGCCAGCAGCCAAGATCAGCACACTGAAGCTTTCTTT.

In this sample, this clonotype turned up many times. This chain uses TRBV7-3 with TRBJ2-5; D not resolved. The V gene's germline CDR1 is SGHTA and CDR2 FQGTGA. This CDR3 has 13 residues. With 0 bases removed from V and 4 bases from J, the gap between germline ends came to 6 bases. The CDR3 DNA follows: TGTGCCAGCAGCTTAACGGCTGGAGAGACCCAGTACTTC. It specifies CASSLTAGETQYF.

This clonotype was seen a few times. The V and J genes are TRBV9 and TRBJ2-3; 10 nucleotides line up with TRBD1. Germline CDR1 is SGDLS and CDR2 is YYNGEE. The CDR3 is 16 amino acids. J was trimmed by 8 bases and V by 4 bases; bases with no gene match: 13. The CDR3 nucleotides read TGTGCCAGCAGCCTATCCGACAGGGGGCTTTATGGTACGCAGTATTTT. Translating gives CASSLSDRGLYGTQYF.